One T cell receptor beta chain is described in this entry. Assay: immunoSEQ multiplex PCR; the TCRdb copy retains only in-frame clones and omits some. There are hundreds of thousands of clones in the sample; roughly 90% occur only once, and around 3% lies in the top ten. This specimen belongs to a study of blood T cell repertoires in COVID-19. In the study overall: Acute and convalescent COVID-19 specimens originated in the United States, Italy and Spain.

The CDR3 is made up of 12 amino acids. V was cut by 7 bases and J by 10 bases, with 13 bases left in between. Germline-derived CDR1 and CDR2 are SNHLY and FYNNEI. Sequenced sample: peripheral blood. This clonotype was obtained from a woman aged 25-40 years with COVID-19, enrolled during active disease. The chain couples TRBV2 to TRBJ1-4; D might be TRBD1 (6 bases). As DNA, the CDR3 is TGTGCCAGCAATGTCGGGGGGGCAAAACTGTTTTTT. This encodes CASNVGGAKLFF.